Presented here are 26 T cell receptor beta chains from one specimen sequenced in a study of Ad26.COV2.S vaccination and SARS-CoV-2 variants. Treatment of the sample: around 19 received Ad26.COV2.S at low or high dose, single or two shots; several received placebo; per-sample allocation not given. The investigators took samples on day 63 after the first vaccine or placebo injection. Assay used: immunoSEQ multiplex PCR; TCRdb lists only in-frame clones, some missing. The table records approximately 460,000 clones, about 88% of them present only once. The material was peripheral blood, obtained in a trial of Ad26.COV2.S vaccine versus placebo. The receptor source for this set is a person between 18 and 65 years old who received the Ad26.COV2.S COVID-19 vaccine or a placebo.

J is TRBJ1-5 and V is TRBV15; D is perhaps TRBD1 (5 bases). The CDR3 totals 15 residues. Germline CDR1 reads LNHNV; CDR2 reads YYDKDF (reference sequence). V shed 5 bases and J shed 2 bases, with 13 bases lying between them. CDR3 coding DNA: TGTGCCACCAGCCAGGGAGGGTGGGGCAATCAGCCCCAGCATTTT. Its protein is CATSQGGWGNQPQHF.

The chain carries TRBV27 and TRBJ1-1, with D hard to call. CDR3 length equals 13 residues. Trimming cost V 3 bases and J 1 base, with 6 bases left between them. Germline-derived CDR1 and CDR2 are MNHEY and SMNVEV (reference sequence). CDR3 sequence: CASSLHGNTEAFF. The CDR3 region has the DNA TGTGCCAGCAGTTTGCACGGGAACACTGAAGCTTTCTTT.

This clone has only one observation. The chain recombines TRBV7-3 with TRBJ2-1; no definite D call. Trimming stripped 4 bases from V and 7 bases from J, with 11 bases between. Germline CDR1 is SGHTA and CDR2 is FQGTGA. This CDR3 has 13 residues. CDR3 residues: CASSSSGLNEQFF. The CDR3 DNA follows: TGTGCCAGCAGCTCCAGTGGTTTGAATGAGCAGTTCTTC.

The chain uses TRBV24-1 and TRBJ2-1, with no clear D. Germline V gene sequence: CDR1 KGHDR, CDR2 SFDVKD. Trimming cost V 7 bases and J 8 bases, with 14 bases left between them. CDR3 length: 13 amino acids. This CDR3 reads CATSPRGRDEQFF. DNA of the CDR3: TGTGCCACCAGCCCGAGAGGACGAGATGAGCAGTTCTTC.

V and J are TRBV27 and TRBJ1-2, with D maybe TRBD1 (5 bases). CDR1 is MNHEY, CDR2 SMNVEV, per germline (reference sequence). CDR3 length equals 12 residues. Between the trimmed V and J ends, which lost 10 bases and 3 bases, there was a span of 12 bases. CDR3 in amino acids: CATYRGDYGYTF. CDR3 bases: TGTGCCACCTACAGAGGGGACTATGGCTACACCTTC.

This chain joins TRBV28 and TRBJ2-7; weak D call: TRBD2 (6 bases). The CDR3 totals 15 residues. Germline-derived CDR1 and CDR2 are MDHEN and SYDVKM. Trimming removed 5 bases from V and 4 bases from J, with 18 bases in between. The CDR3 sequence is CASSTGGSNGYEQYF. As DNA, the CDR3 is TGTGCCAGCAGTACCGGGGGTAGCAACGGATACGAGCAGTACTTC.

The chain uses TRBV6-5 and TRBJ1-1; D ambiguous. CDR1 is MNHEY and CDR2 is SVGAGI in the germline V gene. This CDR3 has 14 residues. V lost 0 bases and J 10 bases, leaving 15 bases between the germline ends. This CDR3 is CASSYSDGKDVAFF. The CDR3 bases are TGTGCCAGCAGTTACTCCGACGGGAAAGATGTAGCTTTCTTT.

The chain joins TRBV27 to TRBJ1-5; 7 nucleotides align to TRBD1. This CDR3 comprises 14 residues. V gave up 3 bases and J gave up 7 bases; unmatched junction bases: 6. Looked up from germline, CDR1 is MNHEY and CDR2 is SMNVEV (reference sequence). The CDR3 spells CASSLERGQQPQHF. The CDR3 nucleotides read TGTGCCAGCAGTTTGGAGAGGGGGCAGCAGCCCCAGCATTTT.

The CDR3 is CASSPTGLAGGSGELFF. CDR3 DNA: TGTGCCAGCAGCCCTACGGGGCTAGCGGGAGGTTCCGGGGAGCTGTTTTTT. The chain employs TRBV13 and TRBJ2-2, with 11 bases lining up with TRBD2. With 5 bases clipped from V and 6 bases from J, the junction kept 11 bases outside the gene matches. In germline, CDR1 is PRHDT, CDR2 FYEKMQ (reference sequence). This CDR3 has 17 amino acids.

This clone turned up a few times. The gene calls are TRBV7-9 and TRBJ2-7; D may be TRBD2 (6 bases). Germline V CDR1 and CDR2: SEHNR, FQNEAQ (reference sequence). The CDR3 spans 15 residues. With 5 bases removed from V and 3 bases from J, the gap between germline ends came to 17 bases. DNA for the CDR3: TGTGCCAGCAGCCCAGATCTCGGACTAAACTACGAGCAGTACTTC. It yields the protein CASSPDLGLNYEQYF.

A single count supports this clone. The gene calls are TRBV21-1 and TRBJ1-2. TRBV21-1 is an annotated pseudogene. This CDR3 has 15 residues. As DNA, the CDR3 is TGTGCCAGCAGCAATCGGGTGCCGGGAAAGTATGGCTACACCTTC. Translated: CASSNRVPGKYGYTF.

On this clone: Other DNA sequences in this sample translate to the same CDR3. This chain uses TRBV19 with TRBJ2-7, with D hard to call. V was clipped by 6 bases and J by 1 base, with 10 bases between them. CDR1 and CDR2 (germline): LNHDA, SQIVND (reference sequence). This CDR3 has 13 residues. The CDR3 region is CASSPGASYEQYF. The CDR3 bases are TGTGCCAGTAGCCCAGGTGCGTCCTACGAGCAGTACTTC.

This CDR3 reads CASETGIGGYTF. DNA for the CDR3: TGTGCCAGCGAGACAGGTATTGGAGGCTACACCTTC. The rearrangement joins TRBV6-5 to TRBJ1-2; maybe TRBD1 (6 bases). In germline, CDR1 is MNHEY, CDR2 SVGAGI. The germline V and J ends were trimmed by 8 bases and 8 bases, with 15 bases remaining between them. This CDR3 spans 12 amino acids.

This clone showed up just once. The V and J genes are TRBV13 and TRBJ2-2; 9 positions match TRBD2. CDR3 length equals 17 residues. Germline V gene lookup returns CDR1 PRHDT and CDR2 FYEKMQ (reference sequence). J gave up 4 bases and V 2 bases, and 8 bases lay outside the gene matches. The CDR3 coding sequence is TGTGCCAGCAGCTTATTAGCTAGCGGGAAGGTCACCGGGGAGCTGTTTTTT. This gives the protein CASSLLASGKVTGELFF. Variable domain in full (rest from reference TRBV13 and TRBJ2-2): AAGVIQSPRHLIKEKRETATLKCYPIPRHDTVYWYQQGPGQDPQFLISFYEKMQSDKGSIPDRFSAQQFSDYHSELNMSSLELGDSALYFCASSLLASGKVTGELFFGEGSRLTVL.

This clone showed up just once. The rearrangement uses TRBV5-5 and TRBJ2-5, with D possibly being TRBD2 (7 bases). The CDR3 is 17 amino acids. V lost 5 bases and J 2 bases, leaving 22 bases between the germline ends. Germline CDR1 SGHKS, CDR2 YYEKEE (reference sequence). CDR3 sequence (DNA): TGTGCCAGCAGACGAGCGACCAGGGGAGGGGGGCAAGAGACCCAGTACTTC. Amino acids: CASRRATRGGGQETQYF.

This clone showed up just once. The genes are TRBV18 and TRBJ2-3; D gene uncertain. Germline CDR1 reads KGHSH; CDR2 reads LQKENI. The CDR3 runs 14 residues. Trimming cost V 3 bases and J 6 bases, with 13 bases left between them. CDR3 protein: CASSPNNSRDTQYF. In DNA form, the CDR3 reads TGTGCCAGCTCACCTAACAACTCCCGGGATACGCAGTATTTT.

This clone has a handful of counts. The same CDR3 arises from other DNA sequences in this sample as well. The rearrangement links TRBV18 to TRBJ1-2; D unclear. The CDR3 totals 13 residues. V was cut by 3 bases and J by 2 bases, with 7 bases left in between. CDR1 is KGHSH, CDR2 LQKENI, per germline. Here the CDR3 DNA reads TGTGCCAGCTCACCGGACGGAAACTATGGCTACACCTTC. Residues: CASSPDGNYGYTF.

This clone occurred a few times. The chain is built from TRBV2 and TRBJ1-5; TRBD1 aligns across 7 bases. This CDR3 is 14 amino acids long. Losses at the gene ends were 4 bases for V and 4 bases for J; bases not matched to a gene: 4. The germline gives CDR1 SNHLY, CDR2 FYNNEI. CDR3 DNA: TGTGCCAGCAGTGGACAGGGTCTGAATCAGCCCCAGCATTTT. Residues: CASSGQGLNQPQHF. Full variable domain (rest looked up from reference TRBV2 and TRBJ1-5): EPEVTQTPSHQVTQMGQEVILRCVPISNHLYFYWYRQILGQKVEFLVSFYNNEISEKSEIFDDQFSVERPDGSNFTLKIRSTKLEDSAMYFCASSGQGLNQPQHFGDGTRLSIL.

The gene calls are TRBV5-1 and TRBJ2-2; 8 nucleotides agree with TRBD1. CDR3 length equals 15 residues. The germline gives CDR1 SGHRS, CDR2 YFSETQ. V shed 3 bases, J shed 1 base, and the junction held 2 bases outside the gene matches. The CDR3 region is CASSSGTGNTGELFF. CDR3 nucleotide sequence: TGCGCCAGCAGCTCGGGGACAGGGAACACCGGGGAGCTGTTTTTT.

The sample holds one count of this clone. The V and J genes are TRBV27 and TRBJ1-5; TRBD1 might be the D (6 bases). CDR3 length: 14 amino acids. The germline V and J ends were trimmed by 6 bases and 7 bases, with 16 bases remaining between them. CDR1 is MNHEY and CDR2 is SMNVEV in the germline V gene (reference sequence). CDR3 amino acids: CASSSLWGQQPQHF. CDR3 sequence (DNA): TGTGCCAGCAGCTCACTCTGGGGGCAACAGCCCCAGCATTTT.

V is TRBV30 and J is TRBJ2-7; D gene unclear. Trimming removed 0 bases from V and 1 base from J, with 4 bases in between. This CDR3 is 12 amino acids long. Germline CDR1 reads GTSNPN; CDR2 reads SVGIG (reference sequence). The CDR3 sequence: CAWSVESYEQYF. In DNA form, the CDR3 reads TGTGCCTGGAGTGTAGAGTCCTACGAGCAGTACTTC.

The chain couples TRBV27 to TRBJ2-1; TRBD1 aligns across 7 bases. V was pared by 5 bases and J by 7 bases, with 11 bases of the junction left unmatched. Germline V gives CDR1 MNHEY, CDR2 SMNVEV (reference sequence). The CDR3 totals 15 residues. The CDR3 DNA reads as TGTGCCAGCAGTCCAGGGACAGTAGCCAGAAATGAGCAGTTCTTC. Amino acid sequence: CASSPGTVARNEQFF.

The gene calls are TRBV5-4 and TRBJ2-5; 10 bases are shared with TRBD2. J gave up 1 base and V 0 bases, and 3 bases lay outside the gene matches. The CDR3 covers 16 residues. CDR1 SGHNT and CDR2 YYREEE come from the germline V gene (reference sequence). CDR3 loop: CASSLVSGGPQETQYF. CDR3 DNA sequence: TGTGCCAGCAGCTTGGTTAGCGGGGGGCCCCAAGAGACCCAGTACTTC. The whole variable domain, filled in from reference TRBV5-4 and TRBJ2-5, reads ETGVTQSPTHLIKTRGQQVTLRCSSQSGHNTVSWYQQALGQGPQFIFQYYREEENGRGNFPPRFSGLQFPNYSSELNVNALELDDSALYLCASSLVSGGPQETQYFGPGTRLLVL.

The rearrangement links TRBV18 to TRBJ1-1; D is unclear. V was pared by 6 bases and J by 8 bases, with 10 bases between. This CDR3 has 11 amino acids. Per the germline V gene, CDR1 is KGHSH and CDR2 is LQKENI. The CDR3 DNA reads TGTGCCAGCTCCACGAATGTAGAAGCTTTCTTT. It codes for CASSTNVEAFF. The full variable domain, in which reference TRBV18 and TRBJ1-1 provide the parts outside the CDR3, is NAGVMQNPRHLVRRRGQEARLRCSPMKGHSHVYWYRQLPEEGLKFMVYLQKENIIDESGMPKERFSAEFPKEGPSILRIQQVVRGDSAAYFCASSTNVEAFFGQGTRLTVV.

CDR3 protein: CASSELTMNTEAFF. Here the CDR3 DNA reads TGTGCCAGCAGTGAACTTACAATGAACACTGAAGCTTTCTTT. This chain joins TRBV2 and TRBJ1-1; D is uncertain. There are 14 residues in the CDR3. Trimming took off 2 bases at V and 0 bases at J, with 7 bases between the two ends. CDR1 SNHLY and CDR2 FYNNEI come from the germline V gene.

This chain links TRBV6-1 with TRBJ1-5; tentative D call: TRBD1 (5 bases). The CDR3 length is 16 residues. Per germline, CDR1 MNHNS and CDR2 SASEGT. V was cut by 4 bases and J by 3 bases, with 16 bases left in between. The CDR3 DNA sequence: TGTGCCAGCAGTGCCCTATCAGGGCAGCTCAATCAGCCCCAGCATTTT. Its translation is CASSALSGQLNQPQHF.